The subject of this entry is one T cell receptor (beta chain). The sample belongs to a study of blood T cell repertoires in COVID-19. Trimming pared 5 bases from V and 7 bases from J, leaving 14 bases between. The length of the CDR3 is 13 residues. The protocol was immunoSEQ multiplex PCR, while the TCRdb copy is restricted to in-frame clones and leaves out a portion. The sample has over 200,000 clones, around 90% seen once. The sequence came from a young woman with acute or convalescent COVID-19. Sequencing was done on a sample of peripheral blood. The rearrangement joins TRBV12-3 or TRBV12-4 to TRBJ1-2, with D perhaps TRBD1 (6 bases). CDR3 nucleotide sequence: TGTGCCAGCAGTCCCGGACAGTCTATTGGCTACACCTTC. Amino acids: CASSPGQSIGYTF.